The clone carrying this T cell receptor (beta chain) was detected only a few times. The sample belongs to a study of control samples from healthy donors and cancer patients. Trimming at V came to 8 bases and at J to 12 bases, leaving 10 bases not matched to a gene. The CDR3 spans 12 residues. CDR1 is LNHDA and CDR2 is SQIVND in the germline V gene (reference sequence). Repertoires were generated with immunoSEQ multiplex PCR, while TCRdb's copy carries only in-frame clones and drops some. The sample lists approximately 110,000 clones, 90% seen once, with roughly 4.4% in the top ten. The chain employs TRBV19 and TRBJ1-5; TRBD1 agrees at 7 bases. Material for sequencing was blood. This receptor was taken from a human donor in good health. The donor label of this sample is uncertain. Here the CDR3 reads CASYQGEFLQHF. CDR3 nucleotides: TGTGCCAGTTACCAGGGGGAATTCCTCCAGCATTTT.